This T cell receptor beta chain was obtained from a study of OX40 agonist ivuxolimab in advanced cancers. The CDR3 consists of 15 residues. CDR1 is SGHRS and CDR2 is YFSETQ in the germline V gene. Trimming left V 2 bases short and J 0 bases short, with 10 bases between. The protocol was immunoSEQ multiplex PCR, while the TCRdb copy is restricted to in-frame clones and leaves out a portion. Seen here are about 93,000 clones, roughly 92% observed once, and the top ten hold roughly 2.8%. The sample in question was CD4+ or CD8+ T cells sorted from blood, obtained in a trial of the OX40 agonist ivuxolimab. The sequence was obtained from an adult with an advanced solid tumor such as melanoma, head and neck, liver or kidney cancer. The rearrangement joins TRBV5-1 to TRBJ2-3; D is unresolved. The CDR3 loop is CASSLERPSTDTQYF. In DNA form, the CDR3 reads TGCGCCAGCAGCTTAGAACGACCCAGCACAGATACGCAGTATTTT.